A selection of T cell receptor beta chains follows, all from one sample in a study of shared clonotypes between healthy human individuals. Sequenced by immunoSEQ multiplex PCR; TCRdb stores in-frame clones only, minus some. The sample holds 2 million to 2.5 million clones; more than 90% are singletons and the top ten take around 0.13%. The sample consisted of naive CD4+ T cells sorted from blood. These receptors were taken from a man aged 18 to 30 in good health. The CDR3 runs from the conserved cysteine through the conserved F or W. A D gene is named only where the DNA matches it firmly. A clone size is listed for some rows: how often the clone was seen (once, few, many), or a class if it is expanded.

>-|TRBV7-2|TRBJ2-4|TRBD1
CASSVRQGIAKNIQYF
TGTGCCAGCAGCGTCCGACAGGGAATAGCCAAAAACATTCAGTACTTC
>-|TRBV5-1|TRBJ2-4|-
CASSLDDRGNIQYF
TGCGCCAGCAGCTTGGATGACCGCGGAAACATTCAGTACTTC
>-|TRBV2|TRBJ2-5|TRBD2
CASSGEAGGPQETQYF
TGTGCCAGCAGTGGAGAAGCGGGGGGACCCCAAGAGACCCAGTACTTC
>-|TRBV27|TRBJ2-7|-
CASSSQGSEQYF
TGTGCCAGCAGTTCACAGGGCTCCGAACAGTACTTC
>-|TRBV19|TRBJ2-7|-
CASSLATQGPYEQYF
TGTGCCAGTAGTCTAGCCACGCAGGGTCCCTACGAGCAGTACTTC
>-|TRBV5-6|TRBJ1-3|-
CASSDSDSKSSGNTIYF
TGTGCCAGCAGCGATTCTGACAGCAAGAGCTCTGGAAACACCATATATTTT
>-|TRBV7-8|TRBJ2-1|TRBD2
CASSRSLAGVWNEQFF
TGTGCCAGCAGCCGTAGCCTAGCGGGAGTGTGGAATGAGCAGTTCTTC
>-|TRBV7-3|TRBJ1-3|-
CASSEARASGNTIYF
TGTGCCAGCAGCGAAGCCAGGGCCTCTGGAAACACCATATATTTT
>once|TRBV30|TRBJ1-1|-
CAWNGLQGTEAFF
TGTGCCTGGAATGGGCTCCAGGGCACTGAAGCTTTCTTT
>-|TRBV5-1|TRBJ1-1|-
CASSSYLQDFNTEAFF
TGCGCCAGCAGCTCTTACCTCCAGGACTTCAACACTGAAGCTTTCTTT
>-|TRBV5-1|TRBJ1-4|-
CASSLSSTATNEKLFF
TGCGCCAGCAGCTTGTCCTCAACCGCAACTAATGAAAAACTGTTTTTT
>few|TRBV7-7|TRBJ2-7|-
CASSNNRGGEQYF
TGTGCTAGCAGCAACAACAGGGGAGGGGAGCAGTACTTC
>-|TRBV6-1|TRBJ1-1|TRBD1
CASSESYRGPEAFF
TGTGCCAGCAGTGAAAGCTACAGGGGCCCTGAAGCTTTCTTT
>-|TRBV11-2|TRBJ2-7|TRBD1
CASSLAPTGGSYEQYF
TGTGCCAGCAGCTTAGCCCCGACAGGGGGCTCCTACGAGCAGTACTTC